One and the same sample provided the 5 T cell receptor beta chains below, sequenced in a study of blood T cell repertoires in COVID-19. Sequencing used immunoSEQ multiplex PCR; TCRdb keeps in-frame clones, though not all of them. The sample carries about 200,000 clones, around 84% recorded once. Sequenced sample: peripheral blood. The receptors here all came from a woman of 80 years or more with acute or convalescent COVID-19.

CDR3 region: CASSLAPGLNEQFF. CDR3 bases: TGTGCCAGCAGCTTAGCGCCAGGGCTGAATGAGCAGTTCTTC. V gene TRBV7-2 combines with J gene TRBJ2-1; possibly TRBD1 for D (5 bases). This CDR3 region has 14 residues. V shed 0 bases and J shed 7 bases, with 10 bases lying between them. The germline V gene encodes CDR1 SGHTA and CDR2 FQGNSA.

The chain carries TRBV19 and TRBJ2-6, with 12 bases identical to TRBD2. This CDR3 has 20 amino acids. CDR1 LNHDA and CDR2 SQIVND come from the germline V gene (reference sequence). V lost 6 bases and J lost 2; bases outside the gene matches: 14. The CDR3 protein is CASRMWLTSGSRAGANVLTF. CDR3 in DNA: TGTGCCAGTAGAATGTGGTTGACTAGCGGGAGTCGCGCTGGGGCCAACGTCCTGACTTTC.

The genes are TRBV19 and TRBJ2-7; the match to TRBD1 covers 8 bases. The CDR3 extends over 16 amino acids. Per the germline V gene, CDR1 is LNHDA and CDR2 is SQIVND (reference sequence). Germline trimming cut 3 bases from V and 3 bases from J; bases unmatched to any gene: 10. The CDR3 sequence: CASSIAVAGGSYEQYF. The CDR3 DNA sequence: TGTGCCAGTAGTATCGCAGTCGCAGGGGGCAGCTACGAGCAGTACTTC. Full variable domain (missing parts from reference TRBV19 and TRBJ2-7): DGGITQSPKYLFRKEGQNVTLSCEQNLNHDAMYWYRQDPGQGLRLIYYSQIVNDFQKGDIAEGYSVSREKKESFPLTVTSAQKNPTAFYLCASSIAVAGGSYEQYFGPGTRLTVT.

V gene TRBV7-3 combines with J gene TRBJ2-7, with 12 bases aligning to TRBD2. The J segment lost 2 bases and the V segment lost 5 bases, leaving 4 bases of the junction unmatched. The CDR3 spans 15 residues. In germline, CDR1 is SGHTA, CDR2 FQGTGA. The CDR3 loop reads CASSPRLAGAYEQYF. The CDR3 DNA sequence: TGTGCCAGCAGCCCCCGACTAGCGGGGGCCTACGAGCAGTACTTC.

The chain is built from TRBV19 and TRBJ1-5; 10 nucleotides align to TRBD1. The germline gives CDR1 LNHDA, CDR2 SQIVND (reference sequence). The ends lost 3 bases at V and 6 bases at J; junction bases unmatched: 8. CDR3 length: 16 amino acids. CDR3 sequence: CASSILGQGVGQPQHF. The CDR3 DNA follows: TGTGCCAGTAGTATCCTCGGACAGGGGGTGGGTCAGCCCCAGCATTTT.